This is a list of T cell receptor beta chains from one sample in a study of blood T cell repertoires in COVID-19. The table came from immunoSEQ multiplex PCR; TCRdb's copy has only in-frame clones and leaves some out. Seen here are about 51,000 clones, around nine tenths observed once, and the top ten hold 1.3%. The sample consisted of peripheral blood. The origin of the receptors is a man between 60 and 75 years old with acute or convalescent COVID-19. Each CDR3 is given with its conserved first and last residue. The D gene is left open where the match is weak. The size field is filled for only some rows; it gives once, few, many or a size class.

TRBV7-2	.	TRBJ2-7	.	TGTGCCAGCAGCCTACCAGGGTTGGACGAGCAGTACTTC	CASSLPGLDEQYF
TRBV15	few	TRBJ1-2	.	TGTGCCACCAGCAGGCGCCCACCGTTACTTGGCTACACCTTC	CATSRRPPLLGYTF
TRBV5-4	.	TRBJ1-1	.	TGTGCCAGCAGCAGGGAGGCCCTAATGAACACTGAAGCTTTCTTT	CASSREALMNTEAFF
TRBV4-1	.	TRBJ2-1	TRBD2	TGCGCCAGCAGCCAAGATCGGCCCCTAGCGGGAGCTAATGAGCAGTTCTTC	CASSQDRPLAGANEQFF
TRBV19	once	TRBJ2-2	.	TGTGCCAGTAAGGGGCGGGAGAACACCGGGGAGCTGTTTTTT	CASKGRENTGELFF
TRBV4-1	once	TRBJ2-1	TRBD1	TGCGCCAGCAGCCTCGGACAGGGGTTAAGCAATGAGCAGTTCTTC	CASSLGQGLSNEQFF
TRBV12-3/TRBV12-4	.	TRBJ1-2	.	TGTGCCAGCAGCCAGAGACAGGATGGCTACACCTTC	CASSQRQDGYTF
TRBV10-2	once	TRBJ2-1	TRBD1	TGCGCCAGCAGACTGGGACAGACTTTAGACAATGAGCAGTTCTTC	CASRLGQTLDNEQFF
TRBV7-2	.	TRBJ2-3	.	TGTGCCAGCAGCTTACTTGGTAGCGGCCCGGCGCAGTATTTT	CASSLLGSGPAQYF
TRBV11-2	.	TRBJ2-1	.	TGTGCCAGCAGCTTAGATCAGGCCCGAAAGCAGCTCTTC	CASSLDQARKQLF
TRBV25-1	.	TRBJ2-1	.	TGTGCCAGCAGGGCTCACAATGAGCAGTTCTTC	CASRAHNEQFF
TRBV5-4	.	TRBJ1-2	TRBD1	TGTGCCAGCAGCTCTCCAGGGGGCGCGTGGGTAGGCTATGGCTACACCTTC	CASSSPGGAWVGYGYTF
TRBV5-4	.	TRBJ2-5	TRBD2	TGTGCCAGCAGCTTGGATGGCGGGAGGGCCCTCGGCGAGACCCAGTACTTC	CASSLDGGRALGETQYF
TRBV5-1	.	TRBJ1-1	TRBD1	TGCGCCAGCAGCCCCGGGACAGGTAATACTGAAGCTTTCTTT	CASSPGTGNTEAFF
TRBV6-4	.	TRBJ2-6	TRBD1	TGTGCCAGCAGTGACTCGAAAGGACAGGGGGATGGGGCCAACGTCCTGACTTTC	CASSDSKGQGDGANVLTF
TRBV12-3/TRBV12-4	.	TRBJ1-2	.	TGTGCCAGCAGTTTGGGCAGGGGATGGGGCTACACCTTC	CASSLGRGWGYTF
TRBV27	.	TRBJ2-7	TRBD1	TGTGCCAGCAGTACCCGACAGGGGGCCTACGAGCAGTACTTC	CASSTRQGAYEQYF
TRBV19	once	TRBJ1-2	TRBD1	TGTGCCAGCACTACAGCCGGGACAGCTTCCTATGGCTACACCTTC	CASTTAGTASYGYTF
TRBV10-3	few	TRBJ2-5	TRBD2	TGTGCCATCAGTGGAAGGGGCCAGCGGGGGGACCAAGAGACCCAGTACTTC	CAISGRGQRGDQETQYF
TRBV3-1/TRBV3-2	once	TRBJ2-1	.	TGTGCCAGCAGCCAAGAAGAGGTCCAGGGTCAGGATGAGCAGTTCTTC	CASSQEEVQGQDEQFF
TRBV14	.	TRBJ1-2	TRBD1	TGTGCCAGCAGCTATTCTCGGACAGGAGGATATGGCTACACCTTC	CASSYSRTGGYGYTF
TRBV7-2	once	TRBJ2-7	TRBD2	TGTGCCAGCAGCCCACGGCAGCGACTAGCGGGATTAGAGGAGCAGTACTTC	CASSPRQRLAGLEEQYF
TRBV11-3	.	TRBJ1-3	.	TGTGCCAGCAGCTCGGGAAACACCATATATTTT	CASSSGNTIYF
TRBV4-3	once	TRBJ2-1	TRBD2	TGCGCCAGCAGCCCTTCCCCGGCGGCTAGCGGGGGGCTACATGAGCAGTTCTTC	CASSPSPAASGGLHEQFF
TRBV5-6	.	TRBJ2-7	.	TGTGCCAGCAGCTCTAACTACGAGCAGTACTTC	CASSSNYEQYF
TRBV24-1	once	TRBJ1-3	.	TGTGCCACCAGTGACCGACAGGCGTGCTCTGGAAACACCATATATTTT	CATSDRQACSGNTIYF
TRBV6-2/TRBV6-3	few	TRBJ1-5	.	TGTGCCAGCAGTTACTCGGGGGGGCGTGGTGTCGGCAATCAGCCCCAGCATTTT	CASSYSGGRGVGNQPQHF
TRBV4-1	.	TRBJ1-1	TRBD1	TGCGCCAGCAGCCAGTCGACAGGGGAGAAGAAAGCTTTCTTT	CASSQSTGEKKAFF
TRBV19	.	TRBJ2-7	TRBD1	TGTGCCAGTAGTTCCGGACAGGAGTACGAGCAGTACTTC	CASSSGQEYEQYF
TRBV4-2	few	TRBJ2-2	TRBD2	TGTGCCAGCAGGGAGCGGGACGCGAACACCGGGGAGCTGTTTTTT	CASRERDANTGELFF
TRBV7-3	once	TRBJ2-5	.	TGTGCCAGCAGCTCTACGGGGGGCGAAGAGACCCAGTACTTC	CASSSTGGEETQYF